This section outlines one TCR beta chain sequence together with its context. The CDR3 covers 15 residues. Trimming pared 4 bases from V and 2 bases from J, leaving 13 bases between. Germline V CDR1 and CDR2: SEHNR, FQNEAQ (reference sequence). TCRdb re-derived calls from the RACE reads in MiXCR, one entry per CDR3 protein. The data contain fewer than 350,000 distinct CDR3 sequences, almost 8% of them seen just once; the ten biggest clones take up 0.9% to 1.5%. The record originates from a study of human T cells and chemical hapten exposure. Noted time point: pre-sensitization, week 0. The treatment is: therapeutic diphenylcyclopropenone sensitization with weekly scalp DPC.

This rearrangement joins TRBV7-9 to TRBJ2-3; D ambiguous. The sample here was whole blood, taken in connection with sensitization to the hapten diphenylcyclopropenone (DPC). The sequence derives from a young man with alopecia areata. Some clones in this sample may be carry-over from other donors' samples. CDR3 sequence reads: CASSSVSAHTDTQYF. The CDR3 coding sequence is TGTGCCAGCAGCTCGGTGAGCGCCCACACAGATACGCAGTATTTT.